This is a list of T cell receptor beta chains from one sample in a study of cytomegalovirus exposure and HLA in healthy donors. Repertoires were generated with immunoSEQ multiplex PCR, while TCRdb's copy carries only in-frame clones and drops some. The sample lists roughly 200,000 clones; approximately 79% were seen once. Sequencing input: PBMCs. Every receptor here comes from a woman in her thirties or forties in good health and CMV-seronegative. CDR3s include the opening cysteine and the closing phenylalanine or tryptophan. D genes are given only for firm matches. Expanded clones get a size class; other rows say once, few or many, or leave the size out.

cdr3_nt: TGCGCCAGCAGCTTGTTGGTGGGGGGGGCGAACACTGAAGCTTTCTTT; cdr3_aa: CASSLLVGGANTEAFF; clone_size: .; d_call: .; j_call: TRBJ1-1; v_call: TRBV5-1
cdr3_nt: TGTGCCAGCAGCGTAGAACCCAGCGGGAGAGGGGAGACCCAGTACTTC; cdr3_aa: CASSVEPSGRGETQYF; clone_size: .; d_call: TRBD2; j_call: TRBJ2-5; v_call: TRBV9
cdr3_nt: TGTGCCAGTAGTATAGAGGGGCAGGGGCCCTATGGCTACACCTTC; cdr3_aa: CASSIEGQGPYGYTF; clone_size: .; d_call: .; j_call: TRBJ1-2; v_call: TRBV19
cdr3_nt: TGCAGTGCTAGTTGGGAGGAAAAACTGTTTTTT; cdr3_aa: CSASWEEKLFF; clone_size: few; d_call: .; j_call: TRBJ1-4; v_call: TRBV20-1
cdr3_nt: TGCAGTGCTAGGCAGTACAATGAGCAGTTCTTC; cdr3_aa: CSARQYNEQFF; clone_size: .; d_call: .; j_call: TRBJ2-1; v_call: TRBV20-1
cdr3_nt: TGTGCCAGCAGCCTGGGCGACGAGCAGTACTTC; cdr3_aa: CASSLGDEQYF; clone_size: .; d_call: .; j_call: TRBJ2-7; v_call: TRBV27
cdr3_nt: TGTGCCAGCAGCGTAGCGGGGGATGGGTACGAGCAGTACTTC; cdr3_aa: CASSVAGDGYEQYF; clone_size: .; d_call: .; j_call: TRBJ2-7; v_call: TRBV9
cdr3_nt: TGTGCCAGCAGCGTAGGAGGGTTGGACTACGAGCAGTACTTC; cdr3_aa: CASSVGGLDYEQYF; clone_size: .; d_call: .; j_call: TRBJ2-7; v_call: TRBV9
cdr3_nt: TGTGCCAGCAGTACCAGAAATTCACCCCTCCACTTT; cdr3_aa: CASSTRNSPLHF; clone_size: .; d_call: .; j_call: TRBJ1-6; v_call: TRBV25-1
cdr3_nt: TGTGCCAGCAGCGTAGCTAGCGGGGGGGGCGTGGAGCTGTTTTTT; cdr3_aa: CASSVASGGGVELFF; clone_size: .; d_call: TRBD2; j_call: TRBJ2-2; v_call: TRBV9
cdr3_nt: TGTGCCAGCAGCTTTGGCGGGGGCGATGAGCAGTTCTTC; cdr3_aa: CASSFGGGDEQFF; clone_size: .; d_call: .; j_call: TRBJ2-1; v_call: TRBV5-4
cdr3_nt: TGTGCCAGCAGCTTAGGGGACAGCACCTACAATGAGCAGTTCTTC; cdr3_aa: CASSLGDSTYNEQFF; clone_size: .; d_call: TRBD1; j_call: TRBJ2-1; v_call: TRBV7-6
cdr3_nt: TGTGCCAGCGTAATAACAGGTGGAAACACCATATATTTT; cdr3_aa: CASVITGGNTIYF; clone_size: .; d_call: .; j_call: TRBJ1-3; v_call: TRBV25-1
cdr3_nt: TGTACCAGCAGCCCACGGGGTTCTGGGGCCAACGTCCTGACTTTC; cdr3_aa: CTSSPRGSGANVLTF; clone_size: .; d_call: .; j_call: TRBJ2-6; v_call: TRBV27
cdr3_nt: TGTGCCAGCAGTGCAGGACATACTAATGAAAAACTGTTTTTT; cdr3_aa: CASSAGHTNEKLFF; clone_size: few; d_call: .; j_call: TRBJ1-4; v_call: TRBV6-5
cdr3_nt: TGTGCCAGCAGTGACCTAGGGACAGGGTCTCTCAATGAGCAGTTCTTC; cdr3_aa: CASSDLGTGSLNEQFF; clone_size: few; d_call: TRBD1; j_call: TRBJ2-1; v_call: TRBV25-1
cdr3_nt: TGTGCCAGCAGCTCCCAACAAGATTCACCCCTCCACTTT; cdr3_aa: CASSSQQDSPLHF; clone_size: .; d_call: .; j_call: TRBJ1-6; v_call: TRBV7-3
cdr3_nt: TGCGCCAGCAGCTTGCCCGGGGTCCCTGGCACAGATACGCAGTATTTT; cdr3_aa: CASSLPGVPGTDTQYF; clone_size: once; d_call: .; j_call: TRBJ2-3; v_call: TRBV5-1
cdr3_nt: TGCGCCAGCAGCTTAAGGGGGGGAGAGACCCAGTACTTC; cdr3_aa: CASSLRGGETQYF; clone_size: .; d_call: .; j_call: TRBJ2-5; v_call: TRBV7-8
cdr3_nt: TGTGCCAGCACCTTTAGTGCAGGGGATAGCAATCAGCCCCAGCATTTT; cdr3_aa: CASTFSAGDSNQPQHF; clone_size: .; d_call: .; j_call: TRBJ1-5; v_call: TRBV27
cdr3_nt: TGCGCCAGCAGCGGGGCTTCGGGGGGTAGAACCGGGGAGCTGTTTTTT; cdr3_aa: CASSGASGGRTGELFF; clone_size: .; d_call: TRBD2; j_call: TRBJ2-2; v_call: TRBV5-1
cdr3_nt: TGTGCCACCAGCATGACTAGCGGGAGAGGCGAGCAGTACTTC; cdr3_aa: CATSMTSGRGEQYF; clone_size: .; d_call: TRBD2; j_call: TRBJ2-7; v_call: TRBV15
cdr3_nt: TGTGCCAGCAGCGTATACGTCCAGGGCGACTATGGCTACACCTTC; cdr3_aa: CASSVYVQGDYGYTF; clone_size: .; d_call: .; j_call: TRBJ1-2; v_call: TRBV9
cdr3_nt: TGCGCCAGCAGCCGTACGAGCGGGGAGCCAGATACGCAGTATTTT; cdr3_aa: CASSRTSGEPDTQYF; clone_size: .; d_call: TRBD2; j_call: TRBJ2-3; v_call: TRBV4-1
cdr3_nt: TGTGCCAGCAGTGAAGCTCGACAGTATGGCTACACCTTC; cdr3_aa: CASSEARQYGYTF; clone_size: .; d_call: .; j_call: TRBJ1-2; v_call: TRBV6-1
cdr3_nt: TGCGCCAGCAGCTTGCAACCCTCGGGCTCTGGAAACACCATATATTTT; cdr3_aa: CASSLQPSGSGNTIYF; clone_size: .; d_call: .; j_call: TRBJ1-3; v_call: TRBV5-1
cdr3_nt: TGTGCCAGCAGTCCCCCCCGAGGACAGGGAGGTGAAGCTTTCTTT; cdr3_aa: CASSPPRGQGGEAFF; clone_size: .; d_call: TRBD1; j_call: TRBJ1-1; v_call: TRBV2
cdr3_nt: TGTGCCAGCAACCACAGGGGCTCACCCCTCCACTTT; cdr3_aa: CASNHRGSPLHF; clone_size: .; d_call: TRBD1; j_call: TRBJ1-6; v_call: TRBV6-6
cdr3_nt: TGTGCCAGCTCACCACCTGCTAGCATAGGATCCGATACGCAGTATTTT; cdr3_aa: CASSPPASIGSDTQYF; clone_size: once; d_call: .; j_call: TRBJ2-3; v_call: TRBV18
cdr3_nt: TGCAGCGTTGATTGGGCAAACATTCAGTACTTC; cdr3_aa: CSVDWANIQYF; clone_size: once; d_call: .; j_call: TRBJ2-4; v_call: TRBV29-1
cdr3_nt: TGTGCCAGCAGGCCGACAGGGGTAGACAACACTGAAGCTTTCTTT; cdr3_aa: CASRPTGVDNTEAFF; clone_size: .; d_call: TRBD1; j_call: TRBJ1-1; v_call: TRBV6-5
cdr3_nt: TGTGCCAGCAGTGAAGCTAGCGGAGGATTTTACGAGCAGTACTTC; cdr3_aa: CASSEASGGFYEQYF; clone_size: .; d_call: TRBD2; j_call: TRBJ2-7; v_call: TRBV6-4
cdr3_nt: TGTGCCAGCAATTCCCAATATAACATGAACACTGAAGCTTTCTTT; cdr3_aa: CASNSQYNMNTEAFF; clone_size: .; d_call: .; j_call: TRBJ1-1; v_call: TRBV28
cdr3_nt: TGTGCCATCAGTGACTCAAGGACAATGAACACTGAAGCTTTCTTT; cdr3_aa: CAISDSRTMNTEAFF; clone_size: .; d_call: .; j_call: TRBJ1-1; v_call: TRBV10-3
cdr3_nt: TGTGCCAGCAGTTTATCGAGAGAAGTGGGCAACTACGAGCAGTACTTC; cdr3_aa: CASSLSREVGNYEQYF; clone_size: .; d_call: .; j_call: TRBJ2-7; v_call: TRBV27
cdr3_nt: TGCGCCAGCAGCTCAGGGGGAGGCAGGAGCACAGATACGCAGTATTTT; cdr3_aa: CASSSGGGRSTDTQYF; clone_size: .; d_call: .; j_call: TRBJ2-3; v_call: TRBV5-1
cdr3_nt: TGTGCCAGTAGTATGCAGGGGGCACGAGGTGGGGCCAACGTCCTGACTTTC; cdr3_aa: CASSMQGARGGANVLTF; clone_size: .; d_call: TRBD1; j_call: TRBJ2-6; v_call: TRBV19
cdr3_nt: TGTGCCAGCAGCTACCCAGGGATTCACACTGAAGCTTTCTTT; cdr3_aa: CASSYPGIHTEAFF; clone_size: .; d_call: .; j_call: TRBJ1-1; v_call: TRBV11-2
cdr3_nt: TGCGCCAGCAGCCCCAAGACAGATAACACTGAAGCTTTCTTT; cdr3_aa: CASSPKTDNTEAFF; clone_size: few; d_call: .; j_call: TRBJ1-1; v_call: TRBV4-3
cdr3_nt: TGTGCCAGTAGGAGAGGGGCTAGCGGGAGGGATGAGCAGTACTTC; cdr3_aa: CASRRGASGRDEQYF; clone_size: .; d_call: TRBD2; j_call: TRBJ2-7; v_call: TRBV19
cdr3_nt: TGTGCCAGCAGTGGGGTCAGGGGCTATGGCTACACCTTC; cdr3_aa: CASSGVRGYGYTF; clone_size: once; d_call: .; j_call: TRBJ1-2; v_call: TRBV6-1
cdr3_nt: TGTGCCAGCTCACCTGGAGGGGCAACTAATGAAAAACTGTTTTTT; cdr3_aa: CASSPGGATNEKLFF; clone_size: .; d_call: .; j_call: TRBJ1-4; v_call: TRBV18
cdr3_nt: TGTGCCAGCAGCGTAGATCCGGGTCTCTCCGGAAACACCATATATTTT; cdr3_aa: CASSVDPGLSGNTIYF; clone_size: .; d_call: .; j_call: TRBJ1-3; v_call: TRBV9
cdr3_nt: TGCGCCAGCAGCTTAGGTAGCGGGAAGTCAGATACGCAGTATTTT; cdr3_aa: CASSLGSGKSDTQYF; clone_size: .; d_call: TRBD2; j_call: TRBJ2-3; v_call: TRBV5-1
cdr3_nt: TGTGCCAGCTCACCTGGGACAGGGTCCCTAGCTTCTGAAAAACTGTTTTTT; cdr3_aa: CASSPGTGSLASEKLFF; clone_size: .; d_call: TRBD1; j_call: TRBJ1-4; v_call: TRBV18
cdr3_nt: TGTGCCAGCAGTCCACGGGACAACTTAGCCAAAAACATTCAGTACTTC; cdr3_aa: CASSPRDNLAKNIQYF; clone_size: .; d_call: .; j_call: TRBJ2-4; v_call: TRBV27
cdr3_nt: TGTGCCAGCAGTGACACAACAGCGGGGGATGAAAAACTGTTTTTT; cdr3_aa: CASSDTTAGDEKLFF; clone_size: .; d_call: .; j_call: TRBJ1-4; v_call: TRBV6-4
cdr3_nt: TGTGCCAGCAGCCCGCCAGGGGGGAACACCGGGGAGCTGTTTTTT; cdr3_aa: CASSPPGGNTGELFF; clone_size: .; d_call: TRBD1; j_call: TRBJ2-2; v_call: TRBV7-9
cdr3_nt: TGTGCCAGCAGCGGGAGGTCCACCGGGGAGCTGTTTTTT; cdr3_aa: CASSGRSTGELFF; clone_size: many; d_call: TRBD2; j_call: TRBJ2-2; v_call: TRBV28
cdr3_nt: TGTGCCAGCAGCGTAATAGGTGAGAGCGACGAGCAGTACTTC; cdr3_aa: CASSVIGESDEQYF; clone_size: .; d_call: .; j_call: TRBJ2-7; v_call: TRBV9
cdr3_nt: TGTGCTAGCAGCCCCTCGGGAGGGATAGGGTACCAAGAGACCCAGTACTTC; cdr3_aa: CASSPSGGIGYQETQYF; clone_size: .; d_call: TRBD2; j_call: TRBJ2-5; v_call: TRBV7-7